This TCR beta chain appears in the sequencing data of a study of cytomegalovirus exposure and HLA in healthy donors. General study findings and limits: Sequencing had likely introduced a cluster of highly shared sequence variants as an artifact. Presence/absence comparisons presumed near-even sequencing depth among donors. A later analysis found that most CMV-associated TCR beta chains appeared HLA-restricted.

Concerning this clone itself: As yet, its antigen is unknown.

With 60 Vbeta and 13 Jbeta primers, the PCR was carried out. Generated by immunoSEQ multiplex PCR, the TCRdb table keeps only in-frame clones and is missing some. The sample holds 100,000 to 150,000 clones, roughly 79% seen once. Trimming removed 2 bases at V and 7 bases at J, with 14 bases between. The CDR3 extends over 14 amino acids. Germline V gives CDR1 SGHTA, CDR2 FQGNSA. The sequence came from a young man in good health and CMV-seronegative. This chain joins TRBV7-2 and TRBJ2-5; tentatively, D is TRBD1 (5 bases). Material for sequencing was PBMCs. The CDR3 nucleotides read TGTGCCAGCAGCTTACGGCAGGGCGTAGGGACCCAGTACTTC. As protein: CASSLRQGVGTQYF.